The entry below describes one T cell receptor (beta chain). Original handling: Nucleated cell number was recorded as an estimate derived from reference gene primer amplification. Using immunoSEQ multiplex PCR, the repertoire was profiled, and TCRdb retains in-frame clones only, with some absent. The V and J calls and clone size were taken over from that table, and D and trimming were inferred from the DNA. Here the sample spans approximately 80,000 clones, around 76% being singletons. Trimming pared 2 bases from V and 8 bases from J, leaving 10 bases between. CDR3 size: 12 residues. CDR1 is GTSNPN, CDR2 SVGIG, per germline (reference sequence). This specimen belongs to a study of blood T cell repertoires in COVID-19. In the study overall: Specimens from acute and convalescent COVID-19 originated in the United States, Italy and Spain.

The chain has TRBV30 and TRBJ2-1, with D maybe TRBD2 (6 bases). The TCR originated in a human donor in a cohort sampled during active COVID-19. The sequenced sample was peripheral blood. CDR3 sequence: CAWSWEEHEQFF. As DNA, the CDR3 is TGTGCCTGGAGTTGGGAGGAACATGAGCAGTTCTTC.